The 26 T cell receptor beta chains presented below share a single source sample, sequenced in a study of shared clonotypes between healthy human individuals. Method: immunoSEQ multiplex PCR; TCRdb's copy keeps in-frame clones and lacks some. This sample has fewer than 550,000 clones, with nearly 80% found just once. The sequenced material came from PBMCs. These receptor sequences come from a woman in her forties in good health. Some clones in this sample may be carry-over from other donors' samples.

This chain uses TRBV15 with TRBJ1-5; maybe TRBD1 (5 bases). The CDR3 has 16 amino acids. Germline values: CDR1 LNHNV, CDR2 YYDKDF (reference sequence). The V gene lost 3 bases and the J gene lost 2 bases, with 14 bases spanning the gap. CDR3 amino acids: CATSSRQPGGNQPQHF. The CDR3 nucleotides are TGTGCCACCAGCAGTAGACAGCCTGGGGGCAATCAGCCCCAGCATTTT.

This sequence joins TRBV7-6 and TRBJ1-5; D call uncertain. Germline CDR1 reads SGHVS; CDR2 reads FNYEAQ. The CDR3 totals 14 residues. Trimming shortened V by 1 base and J by 6 bases, and 10 bases separated the two germline ends. Here the CDR3 reads CASSLDGVSQPQHF. The CDR3 region has the DNA TGTGCCAGCAGCTTAGATGGGGTGAGTCAGCCCCAGCATTTT.

V gene TRBV19 combines with J gene TRBJ1-2; D may be TRBD1 (5 bases). Germline lookup yields CDR1 LNHDA and CDR2 SQIVND (reference sequence). V was cut by 0 bases and J by 0 bases, with 11 bases left in between. CDR3 length: 16 residues. The DNA of the CDR3 is TGTGCCAGTAGTATAGATCCGACAGATTCTAACTATGGCTACACCTTC. Its protein is CASSIDPTDSNYGYTF.

This clone has just one count. V gene TRBV2 combines with J gene TRBJ2-5; a possible D gene is TRBD2 (6 bases). The V gene's germline CDR1 is SNHLY and CDR2 FYNNEI. Deletions cut 6 bases from V and 5 bases from J, with 19 bases between. This CDR3 is 15 amino acids long. The CDR3 nucleotides read TGTGCCAGCAGCGCCGGAGGGGCTAGTTGGGAGACCCAGTACTTC. Protein: CASSAGGASWETQYF. Filled out from reference TRBV2 and TRBJ2-5, the complete variable domain reads EPEVTQTPSHQVTQMGQEVILRCVPISNHLYFYWYRQILGQKVEFLVSFYNNEISEKSEIFDDQFSVERPDGSNFTLKIRSTKLEDSAMYFCASSAGGASWETQYFGPGTRLLVL.

The chain employs TRBV10-3 and TRBJ2-7, with D possibly matching TRBD2 (5 bases). Germline CDR1 is ENHRY and CDR2 is SYGVKD. The CDR3 runs 13 residues. Trimming stripped 5 bases from V and 2 bases from J, with 10 bases between. CDR3 protein: CAISSSGTYEQYF. The CDR3 DNA is TGTGCCATCAGTTCGAGCGGTACCTACGAGCAGTACTTC.

This chain joins TRBV2 and TRBJ1-2, with D perhaps matching TRBD1 (6 bases). Trimming left V 1 base short and J 3 bases short, with 9 bases between. This CDR3 has 14 residues. Per germline, CDR1 SNHLY and CDR2 FYNNEI. The CDR3 DNA reads as TGTGCCAGCAGTGAAGACAGGGATTACTATGGCTACACCTTC. It encodes CASSEDRDYYGYTF.

DNA of the CDR3: TGTGCCAGCAGCCAAGAACCTAGTCCGACAGATACGCAGTATTTT. As protein: CASSQEPSPTDTQYF. This rearrangement joins TRBV14 to TRBJ2-3; D is unclear. This CDR3 is 15 amino acids long. CDR1 and CDR2 (germline): SGHDN, FVKESK. V was pared by 0 bases and J by 3 bases, with 10 bases between.

This clone has only a few counts. This chain links TRBV28 with TRBJ2-5, with D unclear. Germline V lookup: CDR1 MDHEN, CDR2 SYDVKM. This CDR3 spans 17 amino acids. V dropped 3 bases and J dropped 5 bases, with 22 bases sitting between them. The CDR3 nucleotides read TGTGCCAGCAGTTTTAGGACGCCCAAGACTTATGTGGAGACCCAGTACTTC. Translation: CASSFRTPKTYVETQYF.

The V call is TRBV2, the J call TRBJ2-6; D unclear. Per the germline V gene, CDR1 is SNHLY and CDR2 is FYNNEI. The CDR3 is 16 residues long. V lost 1 base and J lost 0, with 7 bases in between. CDR3 residues: CASSEGHRSGANVLTF. The CDR3 nucleotides are TGTGCCAGCAGTGAAGGCCACCGCTCTGGGGCCAACGTCCTGACTTTC.

This clone showed up just a few times. The chain has TRBV29-1 and TRBJ2-1; D is undetermined. The CDR3 totals 13 residues. V dropped 2 bases and J dropped 7 bases, with 12 bases sitting between them. The germline gives CDR1 SQVTM, CDR2 ANQGSEA. This CDR3 is CSVERSDGNEQFF. The DNA for the CDR3 is TGCAGCGTTGAACGGTCAGATGGGAATGAGCAGTTCTTC.

As DNA, the CDR3 is TGTGCCAGCAGCCACACGCGGGCTTCCCCAGACAATGAGCAGTTCTTC. Translated, it gives CASSHTRASPDNEQFF. The V and J genes are TRBV14 and TRBJ2-1; a weak D match, TRBD2 (5 bases). V was cut by 3 bases and J by 5 bases, with 17 bases left in between. This CDR3 is 16 amino acids long. The germline V gene has CDR1 SGHDN and CDR2 FVKESK.

The V call is TRBV28, the J call TRBJ2-3, with TRBD2 identical over 13 bases. J lost 2 bases, V lost 6 bases, and 11 bases had no gene match. The CDR3 is 18 amino acids. Germline CDR1 and CDR2: MDHEN and SYDVKM. The DNA of the CDR3 is TGTGCCAGCAGCCAGGGACTAGCGGGACCTAAAGCCACAGATACGCAGTATTTT. Amino acids: CASSQGLAGPKATDTQYF.

The gene calls are TRBV5-7 and TRBJ1-1; TRBD1 matches at 10 bases. Being an ORF, TRBV5-7 has a function that is uncertain. The junction had 0 bases not matched to a gene; V was cut back by 0 bases and J by 4 bases. The CDR3 loop spans 14 amino acids. This CDR3 is CASSLGDRGTEAFF. The CDR3 nucleotides are TGTGCCAGCAGCTTGGGGGACAGGGGCACTGAAGCTTTCTTT.

The gene calls are TRBV27 and TRBJ2-2; 8 bases map to TRBD2. Per germline, CDR1 MNHEY and CDR2 SMNVEV (reference sequence). The V gene end was trimmed by 6 bases and the J gene end by 0 bases; junction bases not matched to a gene: 3. The CDR3 runs to 15 residues. The DNA of the CDR3 is TGTGCCAGCAGCTTACTAGCGGCGAACACCGGGGAGCTGTTTTTT. Encoded protein: CASSLLAANTGELFF.

The V call is TRBV7-3, the J call TRBJ2-3; a possible D gene is TRBD1 (6 bases). Germline CDR1 and CDR2: SGHTA and FQGTGA. Trimming took 5 bases from V and 5 from J, leaving 8 bases between them. The CDR3 sequence is 12 residues long. CDR3 protein: CASSPDRDTQYF. For the CDR3, the DNA is TGTGCCAGCAGCCCGGACAGAGATACGCAGTATTTT.

The chain joins TRBV27 to TRBJ1-1; no definite D call. The CDR3 spans 19 residues. Germline V gives CDR1 MNHEY, CDR2 SMNVEV (reference sequence). V lost 6 bases to trimming and J lost 1 base, with 27 bases between them. The CDR3 is CASRSMFDLTGSGNTEAFF. Here the CDR3 DNA reads TGTGCCAGCAGATCCATGTTCGACCTTACTGGTTCAGGGAACACTGAAGCTTTCTTT.

The chain couples TRBV11-2 to TRBJ2-1, with a possible D match to TRBD1 (7 bases). From germline, CDR1 is SGHAT and CDR2 FQNNGV. V was trimmed by 4 bases and J by 6 bases, leaving 16 bases between them. The CDR3 has 15 residues. The CDR3 DNA sequence: TGTGCCAGCAGCTCCGGGGGACAGCCCTTCAATGAGCAGTTCTTC. Amino acid sequence: CASSSGGQPFNEQFF.

V gene TRBV7-2 combines with J gene TRBJ1-1, with unresolved D. Deletions cut 5 bases from V and 1 base from J, with 8 bases between. Germline V gene data show CDR1 as SGHTA and CDR2 as FQGNSA. The CDR3 sequence is 13 residues long. The CDR3 loop is CASSLTENTEAFF. The CDR3 DNA reads as TGTGCCAGCAGCCTAACCGAGAACACTGAAGCTTTCTTT.

For the CDR3, the DNA is TGTGCCAGCTCACCGCGGACGGAAGGGGGCTTGAACACTGAAGCTTTCTTT. This encodes CASSPRTEGGLNTEAFF. The chain joins TRBV18 to TRBJ1-1, with 7 bases that match TRBD1. Trimming took 3 bases from V and 0 from J; bases not matched to a gene: 10. Germline CDR1 is KGHSH and CDR2 is LQKENI. The CDR3 is made up of 17 amino acids.

This clone was counted a single time. This chain joins TRBV5-4 and TRBJ2-5, with D uncertain. Trimming pared 4 bases from V and 0 bases from J, leaving 4 bases between. Germline V lookup: CDR1 SGHNT, CDR2 YYREEE (reference sequence). The CDR3 is made up of 12 amino acids. The CDR3 loop is CASSRYQETQYF. CDR3 coding DNA: TGTGCCAGCAGCCGGTACCAAGAGACCCAGTACTTC.

V gene TRBV5-1 combines with J gene TRBJ2-1; maybe TRBD2 (6 bases). V was shortened by 0 bases and J by 7 bases, with 11 bases between the two germline ends. This CDR3 spans 14 amino acids. CDR1 and CDR2 from the germline V gene are SGHRS and YFSETQ. Written as DNA, the CDR3 is TGCGCCAGCAGCTTGGAGCGGGCAATAAATGAGCAGTTCTTC. It translates to CASSLERAINEQFF. The full variable domain, its missing parts supplied by reference TRBV5-1 and TRBJ2-1, is KAGVTQTPRYLIKTRGQQVTLSCSPISGHRSVSWYQQTPGQGLQFLFEYFSETQRNKGNFPGRFSGRQFSNSRSEMNVSTLELGDSALYLCASSLERAINEQFFGPGTRLTVL.

The chain uses TRBV11-2 and TRBJ2-1, with a weak D call TRBD2 (6 bases). Per the germline V gene, CDR1 is SGHAT and CDR2 is FQNNGV. This CDR3 is 17 amino acids long. The V and J ends lost 5 bases and 1 base respectively, with 18 bases between them. The CDR3 region has the DNA TGTGCCAGCAGCCCATACCACGGGAGTGGGTCCTACAATGAGCAGTTCTTC. Translated: CASSPYHGSGSYNEQFF.

The chain links TRBV5-4 to TRBJ2-2, with 9 bases fitting TRBD2. The J segment lost 2 bases and the V segment lost 4 bases, leaving 9 bases of the junction unmatched. Per germline, CDR1 SGHNT and CDR2 YYREEE (reference sequence). The CDR3 totals 17 residues. CDR3 in DNA: TGTGCCAGCAGCCCAAGGCCACTAGCGGGTAACACCGGGGAGCTGTTTTTT. Protein product: CASSPRPLAGNTGELFF.

The chain uses TRBV5-1 and TRBJ2-5; 8 bases align to TRBD2. Germline CDR1 reads SGHRS; CDR2 reads YFSETQ. CDR3 length equals 14 residues. With 0 bases clipped from V and 5 bases from J, the junction kept 3 bases outside the gene matches. CDR3 residues: CASSLASGSETQYF. The CDR3 region has the DNA TGCGCCAGCAGCTTGGCCAGCGGGAGTGAGACCCAGTACTTC.

The J gene is TRBJ1-2, the V gene TRBV30, with 7 bases that match TRBD1. The CDR3 spans 13 residues. V shed 2 bases and J 2 bases; nucleotides not matched to a gene: 2. Germline V gives CDR1 GTSNPN, CDR2 SVGIG (reference sequence). The CDR3 protein is CAWSRGRNYGYTF. CDR3 coding DNA: TGTGCCTGGAGTAGGGGGCGGAACTATGGCTACACCTTC.

This clone was detected only a few times. The chain employs TRBV21-1 and TRBJ2-3. TRBV21-1 corresponds to a pseudogene. This CDR3 has 14 amino acids. The CDR3 region is CASSKGTYTDTQYF. CDR3 sequence (DNA): TGTGCCAGCAGCAAAGGGACCTACACAGATACGCAGTATTTT.